This T cell receptor beta chain was profiled in a study of T-cell reconstitution after alpha-beta-depleted transplantation in children. Findings and limits, study-wide: After transplant, at about two months, alpha-beta T cells were reportedly derived from several hundred expanded graft clones. At the one-year point after transplant, T-cell counts and TCRbeta diversity were found to come mostly from T cells that had been newly produced. For some patients, TCRbeta diversity was high at day 60 because of recipient T cells and thymic progenitors that survived.

Construction of the TCRbeta library involved unique molecular identifiers. TCRdb itself ran the PCR reads through MiXCR, one entry per CDR3 protein. Here the sample spans hundreds of thousands of distinct CDR3 sequences, 16% being singletons. This CDR3 spans 15 amino acids. V dropped 6 bases and J dropped 2; count of bases not matched to a gene: 7. Germline CDR1 reads MGHRA; CDR2 reads YSYEKL. This clonotype appeared a few times. Its matching antigen is unknown. The origin of this receptor is a male patient younger than 18 who had a stem cell transplant for acute lymphoblastic leukemia, so the T cells may come from the graft donor. This material consisted of PBMCs, mostly from graft donor cells, taken 360 days after TCRalphabeta/CD19-depleted stem cell transplant. The V and J genes are TRBV4-1 and TRBJ2-1, with 7 bases identical to TRBD2. The CDR3 DNA reads TGCGCCAGCAGGGACCGGGACTACGCCTACAATGAGCAGTTCTTC. Its protein product is CASRDRDYAYNEQFF.